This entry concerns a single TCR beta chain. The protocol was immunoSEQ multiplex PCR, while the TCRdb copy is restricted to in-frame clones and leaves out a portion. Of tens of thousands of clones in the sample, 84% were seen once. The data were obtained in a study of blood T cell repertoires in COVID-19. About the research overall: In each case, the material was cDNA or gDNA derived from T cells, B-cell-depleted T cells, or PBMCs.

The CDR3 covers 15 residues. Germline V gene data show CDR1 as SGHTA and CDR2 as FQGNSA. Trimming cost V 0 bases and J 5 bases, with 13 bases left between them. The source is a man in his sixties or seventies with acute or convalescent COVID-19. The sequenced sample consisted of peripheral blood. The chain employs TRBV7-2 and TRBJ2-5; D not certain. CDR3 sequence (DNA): TGTGCCAGCAGCTTAGCCCACAGAAATAAGGAGACCCAGTACTTC. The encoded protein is CASSLAHRNKETQYF.